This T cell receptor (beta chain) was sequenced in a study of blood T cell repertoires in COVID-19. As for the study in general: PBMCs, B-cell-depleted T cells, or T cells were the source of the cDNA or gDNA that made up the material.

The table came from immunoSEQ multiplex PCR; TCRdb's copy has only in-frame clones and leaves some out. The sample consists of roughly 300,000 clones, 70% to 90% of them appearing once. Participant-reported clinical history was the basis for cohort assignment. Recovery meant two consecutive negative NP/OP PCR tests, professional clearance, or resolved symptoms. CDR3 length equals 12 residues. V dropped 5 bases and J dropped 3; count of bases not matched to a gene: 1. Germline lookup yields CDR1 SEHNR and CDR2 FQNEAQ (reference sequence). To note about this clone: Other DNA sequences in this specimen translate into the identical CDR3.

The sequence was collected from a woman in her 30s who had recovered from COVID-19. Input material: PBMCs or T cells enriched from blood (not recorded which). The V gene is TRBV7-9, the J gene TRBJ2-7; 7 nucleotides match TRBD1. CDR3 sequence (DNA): TGTGCCAGCAGCCGACAGGGCTACGAGCAGTACTTC. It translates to CASSRQGYEQYF.